A few counts support the clone carrying this T cell receptor (beta chain). Antigen specificity is unknown. V lost 4 bases and J lost 1; bases outside the gene matches: 6. The CDR3 is made up of 16 amino acids. Germline V lookup: CDR1 SGHRS, CDR2 YFSETQ. Sample-barcoded 5' priming and a J-beta primer mix drove a second PCR of about 6 to 11 cycles. TCRdb recomputed calls from the 5' RACE reads with MiXCR, one row per CDR3 protein. Among 1.5 million to 2 million distinct CDR3 sequences listed, 28% were seen once. This sample stems from a study of blood T cells in healthy people across ages. Study conclusions and caveats: Strongly correlated with naive T cell percentage was TCR beta diversity. Age advanced and TCR beta diversity per million T cells fell, roughly linearly. Expanded clonotype shifts may have been confounded, as the donors had an unknown CMV status. It was held that the diversity estimates obtained from one million T cells were underestimates.

The receptor comes from a woman under 40 in good health. The chain combines TRBV5-1 with TRBJ2-5; 11 bases are shared with TRBD2. Sequenced sample: blood. CDR3 in DNA: TGCGCCAGCAGCGTTAGCGGGAGGGCCTCCCAAGAGACCCAGTACTTC. Amino acid sequence: CASSVSGRASQETQYF.